This T cell receptor beta chain was observed in a study of human T cells and chemical hapten exposure. Across the study: Chiefly female patients presented with alopecia areata, totalis or universalis.

The CDR3 spans 15 residues. The germline V and J ends were trimmed by 0 bases and 2 bases, with 11 bases remaining between them. CDR1 is SGHVS, CDR2 FQNEAQ, per germline. Time point in this sample: patch test 1, 2 weeks after DPC sensitization. Indicated treatment: therapeutic diphenylcyclopropenone sensitization with weekly scalp DPC. A note on this clonotype: No antigen is known for it.

TCRdb independently ran MiXCR on the RACE reads; one entry per CDR3 protein. Found here are around 380,000 distinct CDR3 sequences, approximately 4.4% of them singletons; the top ten hold approximately 2.1%. The study, taken as a whole, reports: Sensitizing with DPC caused no change in TCRs above 1 in 1000 frequency. Expanded TCRs made up significantly more big CDR3 similarity clusters than controls did.

This TCR was sampled from a woman in her fifties or sixties with alopecia areata. Some clones in this sample may be carry-over from other donors' samples. The chain recombines TRBV7-8 with TRBJ2-7; D is possibly TRBD2 (5 bases). The source material was whole blood, sampled in connection with sensitization to the hapten diphenylcyclopropenone (DPC). CDR3 residues: CASSLAAGQAYEQYF. The DNA of the CDR3 is TGTGCCAGCAGCTTAGCGGCGGGTCAAGCCTACGAGCAGTACTTC.